This section outlines one T cell receptor (beta chain) sequence together with its context. A junction boundary mismatches the germline segment, possibly from a read error. This CDR3 spans 17 amino acids. These data originate in a study of T cell repertoires in cytomegalovirus infection. From the reads, TCRdb called clonotypes with MiXCR, one entry per CDR3 protein. The sample holds around 490,000 distinct CDR3 sequences, around a quarter seen once. The receptor was isolated from a human donor in good health (CMV status not recorded). Some clones in this sample may be carry-over from other donors' samples. The chain uses TRBV5-3 and TRBJ2-5; 8 nucleotides align to TRBD2. TRBV5-3 is sorted into the ORF group, with uncertain function. Input material: PBMCs. CDR3 coding DNA: TGTGCCAGCAGCTTGGGACTCGGGGGGGTGACTCAAGAGACCCAGTACTTC. This encodes CASSLGLGGVTQETQYF.